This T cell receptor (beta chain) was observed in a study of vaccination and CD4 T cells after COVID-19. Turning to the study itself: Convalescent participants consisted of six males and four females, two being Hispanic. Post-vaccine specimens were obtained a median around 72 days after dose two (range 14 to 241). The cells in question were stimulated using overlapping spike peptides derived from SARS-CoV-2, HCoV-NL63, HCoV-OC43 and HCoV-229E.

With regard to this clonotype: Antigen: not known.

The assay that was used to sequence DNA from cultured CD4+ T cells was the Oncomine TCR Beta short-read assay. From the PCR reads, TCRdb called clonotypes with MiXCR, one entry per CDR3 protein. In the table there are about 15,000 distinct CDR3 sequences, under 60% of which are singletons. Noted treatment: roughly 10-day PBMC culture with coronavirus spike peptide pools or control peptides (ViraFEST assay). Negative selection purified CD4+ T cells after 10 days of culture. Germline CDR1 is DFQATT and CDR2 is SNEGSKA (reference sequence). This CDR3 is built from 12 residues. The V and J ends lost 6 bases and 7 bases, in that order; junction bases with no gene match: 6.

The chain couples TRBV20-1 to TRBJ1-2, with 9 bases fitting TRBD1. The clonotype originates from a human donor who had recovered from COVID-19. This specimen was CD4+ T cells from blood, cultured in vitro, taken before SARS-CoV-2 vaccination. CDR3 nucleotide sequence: TGCAGTGCGGCACAGGGGGCCGGTGGCTACACCTTC. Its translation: CSAAQGAGGYTF.